This T cell receptor beta chain was profiled in a study of blood T cell repertoires in COVID-19. At the level of the study: The analysed material was cDNA or gDNA that came from T cells, B-cell-depleted T cells, or PBMCs.

The CDR3 loop spans 15 amino acids. Looked up from germline, CDR1 is SGHTA and CDR2 is FQGNSA. Trimming removed 5 bases from V and 2 bases from J, with 10 bases in between. Profiled with immunoSEQ multiplex PCR; TCRdb holds only in-frame clones, not every one. The table includes approximately 66,000 clones, approximately 91% detected once. The TCR originated in a woman aged 50 to 65 with active or convalescent COVID-19. V and J are TRBV7-2 and TRBJ1-6; the D is unclear. The sequencing input was peripheral blood. CDR3 region: CASSLDTTYNSPLHF. Here the CDR3 DNA reads TGTGCCAGCAGCCTCGACACCACCTATAATTCACCCCTCCACTTT.